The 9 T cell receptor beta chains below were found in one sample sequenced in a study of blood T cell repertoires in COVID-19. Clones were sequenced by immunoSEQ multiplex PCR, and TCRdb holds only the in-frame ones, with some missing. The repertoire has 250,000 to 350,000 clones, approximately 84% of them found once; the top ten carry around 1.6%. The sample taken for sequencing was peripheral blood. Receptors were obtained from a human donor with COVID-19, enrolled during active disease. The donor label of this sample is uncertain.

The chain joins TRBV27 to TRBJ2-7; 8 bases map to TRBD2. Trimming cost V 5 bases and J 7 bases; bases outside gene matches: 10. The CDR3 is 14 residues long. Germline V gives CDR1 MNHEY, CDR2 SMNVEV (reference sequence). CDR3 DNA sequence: TGTGCCAGCAGTCCCAAGCGGGAGAACGGTGAGCAGTACTTC. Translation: CASSPKRENGEQYF.

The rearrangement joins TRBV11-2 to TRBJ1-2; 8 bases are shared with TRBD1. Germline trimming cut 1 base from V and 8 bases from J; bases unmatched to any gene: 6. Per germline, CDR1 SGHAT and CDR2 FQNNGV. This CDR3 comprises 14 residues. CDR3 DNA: TGTGCCAGCAGCTTAGGGGGACAGGTGGGAGGCTACACCTTC. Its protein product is CASSLGGQVGGYTF.

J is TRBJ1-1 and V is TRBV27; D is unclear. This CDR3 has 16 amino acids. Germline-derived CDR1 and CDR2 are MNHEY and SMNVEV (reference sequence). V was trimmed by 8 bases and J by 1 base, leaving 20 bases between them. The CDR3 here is CASSYWASRRNTEAFF. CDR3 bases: TGTGCCAGCTCCTATTGGGCGAGCAGACGGAACACTGAAGCTTTCTTT.

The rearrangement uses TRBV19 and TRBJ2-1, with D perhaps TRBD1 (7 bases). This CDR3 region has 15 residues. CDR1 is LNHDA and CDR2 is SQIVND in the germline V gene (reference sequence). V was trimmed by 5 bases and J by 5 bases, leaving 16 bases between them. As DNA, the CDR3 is TGTGCCAGTAGTGGCTGGGGGGACAGTAACAATGAGCAGTTCTTC. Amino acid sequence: CASSGWGDSNNEQFF.

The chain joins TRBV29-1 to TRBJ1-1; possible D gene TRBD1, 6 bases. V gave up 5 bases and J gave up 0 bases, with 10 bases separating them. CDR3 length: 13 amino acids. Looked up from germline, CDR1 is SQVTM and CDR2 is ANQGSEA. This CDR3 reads CSVSTGMNTEAFF. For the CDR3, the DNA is TGCAGCGTTTCGACAGGAATGAACACTGAAGCTTTCTTT. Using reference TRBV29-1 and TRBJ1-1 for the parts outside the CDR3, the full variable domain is SAVISQKPSRDICQRGTSLTIQCQVDSQVTMMFWYRQQPGQSLTLIATANQGSEATYESGFVIDKFPISRPNLTFSTLTVSNMSPEDSSIYLCSVSTGMNTEAFFGQGTRLTVV.

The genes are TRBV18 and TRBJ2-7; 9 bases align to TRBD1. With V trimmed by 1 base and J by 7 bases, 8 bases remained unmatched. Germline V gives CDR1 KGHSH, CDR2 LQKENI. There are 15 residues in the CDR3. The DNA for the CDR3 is TGTGCCAGCTCACCACTCGGGACAGGGCCGAGTGAGCAGTACTTC. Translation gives CASSPLGTGPSEQYF.

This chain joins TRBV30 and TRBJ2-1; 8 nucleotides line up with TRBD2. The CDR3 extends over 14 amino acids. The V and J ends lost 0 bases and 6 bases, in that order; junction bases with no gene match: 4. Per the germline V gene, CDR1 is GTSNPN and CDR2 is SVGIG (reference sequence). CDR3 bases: TGTGCCTGGAGTGTGAGCCTAGCGGGCAATGAGCAGTTCTTC. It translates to CAWSVSLAGNEQFF.

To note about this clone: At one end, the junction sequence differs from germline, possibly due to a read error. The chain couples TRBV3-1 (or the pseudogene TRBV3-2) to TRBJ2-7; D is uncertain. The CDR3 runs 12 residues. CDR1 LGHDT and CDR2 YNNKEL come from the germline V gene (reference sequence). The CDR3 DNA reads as TGTGCCAGCAGCCAAGGTTCACGTTACTTTCGATTC. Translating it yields CASSQGSRYFRF.

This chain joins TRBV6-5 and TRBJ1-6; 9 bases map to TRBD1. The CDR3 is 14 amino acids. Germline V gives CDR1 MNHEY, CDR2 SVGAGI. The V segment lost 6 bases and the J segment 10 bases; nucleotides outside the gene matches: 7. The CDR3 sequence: CASRNGQGRSPLHF. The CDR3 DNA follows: TGTGCCAGCAGGAACGGACAGGGGAGATCACCCCTCCACTTT.